These T cell receptor beta chains were read from a single sample in a study of PD-1 blockade in classical Hodgkin lymphoma. Measured with immunoSEQ multiplex PCR; TCRdb has only the in-frame clones, and not every one. The table lists about 30,000 clones, about 88% of them singletons. The material was CD4+ T cells from blood, obtained before the fourth cycle of nivolumab. The receptors originated from a human donor with classical Hodgkin lymphoma. CDR3s include the opening cysteine and the closing phenylalanine or tryptophan. The D gene is left open where the match is weak. Clone size, where shown, is once, few, many, or a class for clones that have expanded.

clone_size j_call d_call v_call cdr3_nt cdr3_aa
- TRBJ2-1 TRBD2 TRBV10-3 TGTGCCATCAGTCCAGCGGGAGGCTCCTACAATGAGCAGTTCTTC CAISPAGGSYNEQFF
- TRBJ2-7 - TRBV20-1 TGCAGTGCTGGGTCCCAGTCCGAGCAGTACTTC CSAGSQSEQYF
- TRBJ2-7 - TRBV9 TGTGCCAGCAGCGTAGGACCCTCCTACGAGCAGTACTTC CASSVGPSYEQYF
- TRBJ2-7 - TRBV7-8 TGTGCCAGCAGCTTAGAACAGGGTTTCTACGAGCAGTACTTC CASSLEQGFYEQYF
- TRBJ2-1 TRBD1 TRBV27 TGTGCCAGTCTTCGACAGGGATCTAACAATGAGCAGTTCTTC CASLRQGSNNEQFF
- TRBJ2-7 TRBD1 TRBV6-1 TGTGCCAGCAGTGCGTTTCTGGGACAGGGATCCTACGAGCAGTACTTC CASSAFLGQGSYEQYF
few TRBJ1-5 - TRBV19 TGTGCCAGTAGTAGGGGGATCCCCAATCAGCCCCAGCATTTT CASSRGIPNQPQHF
- TRBJ2-7 TRBD1 TRBV6-6 TGTGCCAGCAGTTCAGCACAGGGGACAGCGTCCTACGAGCAGTACTTC CASSSAQGTASYEQYF
- TRBJ2-2 - TRBV7-9 TGTGCCAGCAGCTTATTTAACACCGGGGAGCTGTTTTTT CASSLFNTGELFF
once TRBJ2-5 TRBD2 TRBV2 TGTGCCAGCAGCCAAGGACTAGCGGAAGGAGAGACCCAGTACTTC CASSQGLAEGETQYF
- TRBJ2-1 TRBD2 TRBV11-2 TGTGCCAGCAGATTTAGCGGGGCACCCTACAATGAGCAGTTCTTC CASRFSGAPYNEQFF
- TRBJ2-7 - TRBV10-1 TGCGCCAGCAGTGAGTCTGTGACAGGAACCTACGAGCAGTACTTC CASSESVTGTYEQYF
- TRBJ1-1 - TRBV19 TGTGCCAGTAGTTCGTCTGAAGCTTTCTTT CASSSSEAFF
- TRBJ2-5 - TRBV28 TGTGCCAGCAGTCTATTAGCGCACTTCGGGGAGACCCAGTACTTC CASSLLAHFGETQYF
- TRBJ2-2 TRBD2 TRBV15 TGTGCCACCAGCAAAACGCTGGCGGGAGGAACCGGGGAGCTGTTTTTT CATSKTLAGGTGELFF
few TRBJ1-1 TRBD1 TRBV4-2 TGTGCCAGCAGCGTAGACAGGGATACCGATGAAGCTTTCTTT CASSVDRDTDEAFF
once TRBJ1-3 TRBD1 TRBV29-1 TGCAGCGTTGCGGGACAGGCGACCTCTGGAAACACCATATATTTT CSVAGQATSGNTIYF
- TRBJ2-7 - TRBV5-1 TGCGCCAGCAGCTTGGCAGAGGGCTCCTACGAGCAGTACTTC CASSLAEGSYEQYF
- TRBJ2-7 - TRBV4-1 TGCGCCAGCAGCCAACCAGCAGGCAGTGGGAGCTACGAGCAGTACTTC CASSQPAGSGSYEQYF
- TRBJ2-5 - TRBV4-1 TGCGCCAGCAGCCAGACTGGGACTCGTTTAACTCCAAGCGGAGAGACCCAGTACTTC CASSQTGTRLTPSGETQYF
few TRBJ1-4 - TRBV4-1 TGCGCCAGCAGCCGGGTCGGTAACAGCGTTGAAAAACTGTTTTTT CASSRVGNSVEKLFF
- TRBJ2-3 TRBD1 TRBV5-4 TGTGCCAGCAGCACACGACAGGGTTCAGATACGCAGTATTTT CASSTRQGSDTQYF
- TRBJ2-4 TRBD2 TRBV4-1 TGCGCCAGCAGCCAAGAGTCGGGCGGGAGGGCAAGTTTGGCCAAAAACATTCAGTACTTC CASSQESGGRASLAKNIQYF
once TRBJ2-1 - TRBV7-8 TGTGCCAGCAGCTCCGGGACTCCGAACCGCAAAACCTACAATGAGCAGTTCTTC CASSSGTPNRKTYNEQFF
- TRBJ2-7 - TRBV4-2 TGTGCCAGCAGCCAAGATCGGGGTCGAGGCGAGCAGTACTTC CASSQDRGRGEQYF
- TRBJ1-2 - TRBV5-4 TGTGCCAGCAGCAACGGGGGTCTGGCCGGCTACACCTTC CASSNGGLAGYTF
- TRBJ1-4 TRBD1 TRBV18 TGTGCCAGCTCACCGGGACAGCGACGGGAAAAACTGTTTTTT CASSPGQRREKLFF
- TRBJ2-1 - TRBV19 TGTGCCAGTAGAGGAATAGGGACGATTAACAATGAGCAGTTCTTC CASRGIGTINNEQFF
- TRBJ1-5 - TRBV30 TGTGCCTGGAGGGGTCCAGGAGGCAATCAGCCCCAGCATTTT CAWRGPGGNQPQHF
- TRBJ1-5 - TRBV2 TGTGCCAGCAGGCTGACAGATCAGCCCCAGCATTTT CASRLTDQPQHF
- TRBJ2-3 - TRBV29-1 TGCAGCGTTGTAGGGAATCCCGGAGATACGCAGTATTTT CSVVGNPGDTQYF
few TRBJ2-3 - TRBV2 TGTGCCAGCAGTGAAAGTCGGACAGATACGCAGTATTTT CASSESRTDTQYF
- TRBJ2-1 - TRBV7-2 TGTGCCAGCAGTCAACCCTTGGGTGAGCAGTTCTTC CASSQPLGEQFF
- TRBJ2-6 TRBD1 TRBV5-1 TGCGCCAGCAGCGCGGACAGGTCTATCGTAGGGGCCAACGTCCTGACTTTC CASSADRSIVGANVLTF
- TRBJ1-4 - TRBV2 TGTGCCAGCCAGGAACTACTGGGTGAAAAACTGTTTTTT CASQELLGEKLFF
- TRBJ1-1 - TRBV15 TGTGCCACCAGCAGAGATGGGACTGCAACTGAAGCTTTCTTT CATSRDGTATEAFF
- TRBJ2-2 - TRBV6-4 TGTGCCAGCAGTGTGGATTCCGTCACCGGGGAGCTGTTTTTT CASSVDSVTGELFF
few TRBJ1-6 - TRBV2 TGTGCCAGCAGTTCAGAGGGTTCACCCCTCCACTTT CASSSEGSPLHF
once TRBJ2-1 TRBD1 TRBV6-7 TGTGCCAGCAGTTACACCCATAACCGGGACAGCAACAATGAGCAGTTCTTC CASSYTHNRDSNNEQFF
- TRBJ2-2 - TRBV7-9 TGTGCCAGCAGCCCTCTCTCCGGGGAGCTGTTTTTT CASSPLSGELFF
- TRBJ2-6 TRBD1 TRBV9 TGTGCCAGCAGCGTAGGGGAAGGGACAGGGCTGATCTCTGGGGCCAACGTCCTGACTTTC CASSVGEGTGLISGANVLTF
- TRBJ2-1 TRBD2 TRBV5-5 TGTGCCAGCAGCTTAGCGGGGTGGAATGAGCAGTTCTTC CASSLAGWNEQFF